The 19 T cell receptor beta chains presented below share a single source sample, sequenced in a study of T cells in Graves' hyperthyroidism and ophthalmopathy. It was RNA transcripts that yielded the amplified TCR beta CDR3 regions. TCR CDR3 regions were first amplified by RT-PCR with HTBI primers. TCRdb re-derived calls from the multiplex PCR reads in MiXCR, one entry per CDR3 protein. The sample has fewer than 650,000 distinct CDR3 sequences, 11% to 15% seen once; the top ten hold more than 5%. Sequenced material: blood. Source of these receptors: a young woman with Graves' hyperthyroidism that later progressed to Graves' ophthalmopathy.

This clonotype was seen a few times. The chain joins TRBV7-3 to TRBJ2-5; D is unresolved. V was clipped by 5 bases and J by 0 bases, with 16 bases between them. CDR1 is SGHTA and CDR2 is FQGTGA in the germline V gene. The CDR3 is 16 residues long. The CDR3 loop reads CASSRVSNLYQETQYF. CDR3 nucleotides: TGTGCCAGCAGCAGGGTGTCCAACCTATACCAAGAGACCCAGTACTTC.

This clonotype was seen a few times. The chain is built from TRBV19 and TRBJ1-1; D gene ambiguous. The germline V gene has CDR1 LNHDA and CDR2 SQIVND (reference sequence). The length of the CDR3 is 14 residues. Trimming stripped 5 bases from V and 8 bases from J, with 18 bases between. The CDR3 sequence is CASSPPRKDGEAFF. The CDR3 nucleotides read TGTGCCAGTAGTCCGCCTCGTAAGGACGGAGAAGCTTTCTTT. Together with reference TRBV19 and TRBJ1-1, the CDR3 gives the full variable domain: DGGITQSPKYLFRKEGQNVTLSCEQNLNHDAMYWYRQDPGQGLRLIYYSQIVNDFQKGDIAEGYSVSREKKESFPLTVTSAQKNPTAFYLCASSPPRKDGEAFFGQGTRLTVV.

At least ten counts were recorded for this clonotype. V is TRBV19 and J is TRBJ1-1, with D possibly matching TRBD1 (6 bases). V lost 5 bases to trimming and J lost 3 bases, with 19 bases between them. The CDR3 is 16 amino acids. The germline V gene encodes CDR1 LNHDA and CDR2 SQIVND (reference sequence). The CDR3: CASSAGQSGGYTEAFF. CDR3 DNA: TGTGCCAGTAGTGCCGGACAGAGCGGCGGGTACACTGAAGCTTTCTTT.

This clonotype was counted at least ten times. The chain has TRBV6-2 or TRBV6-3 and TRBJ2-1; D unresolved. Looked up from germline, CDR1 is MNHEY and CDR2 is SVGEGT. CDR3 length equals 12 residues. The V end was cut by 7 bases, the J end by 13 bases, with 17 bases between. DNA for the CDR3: TGTGCCAGCACCCGCGAGACAATGAAACAGTTCTTC. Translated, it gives CASTRETMKQFF.

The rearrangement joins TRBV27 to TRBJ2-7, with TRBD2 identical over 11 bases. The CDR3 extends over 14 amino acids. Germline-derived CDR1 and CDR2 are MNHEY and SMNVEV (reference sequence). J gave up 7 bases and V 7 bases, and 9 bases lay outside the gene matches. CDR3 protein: CASTRTSGWSEQYF. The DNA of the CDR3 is TGTGCCAGCACCCGGACTAGCGGGTGGTCAGAGCAGTACTTC.

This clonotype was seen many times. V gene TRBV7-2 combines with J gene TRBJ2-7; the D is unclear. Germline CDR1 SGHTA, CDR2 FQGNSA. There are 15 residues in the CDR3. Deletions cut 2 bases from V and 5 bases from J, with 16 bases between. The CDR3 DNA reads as TGTGCCAGCAGCTTATTGTACACGGTGGACGACGAGCAGTACTTC. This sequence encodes CASSLLYTVDDEQYF. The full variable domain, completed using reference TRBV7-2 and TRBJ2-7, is GAGVSQSPSNKVTEKGKDVELRCDPISGHTALYWYRQSLGQGLEFLIYFQGNSAPDKSGLPSDRFSAERTGGSVSTLTIQRTQQEDSAVYLCASSLLYTVDDEQYFGPGTRLTVT.

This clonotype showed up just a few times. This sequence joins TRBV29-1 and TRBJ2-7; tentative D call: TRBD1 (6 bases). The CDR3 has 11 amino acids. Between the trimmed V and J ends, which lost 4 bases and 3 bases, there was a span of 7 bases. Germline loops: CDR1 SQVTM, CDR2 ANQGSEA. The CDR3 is CSVARGYEQYF. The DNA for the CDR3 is TGCAGCGTTGCCAGGGGCTACGAGCAGTACTTC.

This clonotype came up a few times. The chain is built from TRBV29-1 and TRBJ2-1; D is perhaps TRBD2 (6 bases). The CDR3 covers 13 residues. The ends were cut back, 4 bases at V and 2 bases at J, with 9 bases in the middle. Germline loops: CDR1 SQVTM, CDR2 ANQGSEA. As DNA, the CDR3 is TGCAGCGTTGCGGAGGGGACCTACAATGAGCAGTTCTTC. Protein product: CSVAEGTYNEQFF.

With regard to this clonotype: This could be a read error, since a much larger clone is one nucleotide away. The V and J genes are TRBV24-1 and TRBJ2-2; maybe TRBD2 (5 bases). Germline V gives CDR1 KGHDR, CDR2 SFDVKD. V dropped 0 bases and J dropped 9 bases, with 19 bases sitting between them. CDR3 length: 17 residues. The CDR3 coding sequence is TGTGCCACCAGTGATTTGCCGCCGCACAGCGGAAGCAGGGAGCTGTTTTTT. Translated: CATSDLPPHSGSRELFF.

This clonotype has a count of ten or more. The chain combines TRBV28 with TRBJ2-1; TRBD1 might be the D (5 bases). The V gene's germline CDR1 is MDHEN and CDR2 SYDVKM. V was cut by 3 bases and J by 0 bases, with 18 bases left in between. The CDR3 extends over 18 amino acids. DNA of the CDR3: TGTGCCAGCAGTTTTAGACAGATCTATACTAACTCCTACAATGAGCAGTTCTTC. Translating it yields CASSFRQIYTNSYNEQFF.

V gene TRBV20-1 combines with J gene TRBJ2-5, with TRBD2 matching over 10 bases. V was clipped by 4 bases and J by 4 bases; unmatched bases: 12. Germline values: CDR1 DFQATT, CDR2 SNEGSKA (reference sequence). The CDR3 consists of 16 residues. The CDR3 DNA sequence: TGCAGTGCTATATCAGCGGGAGGGCTGTATGGAGAGACCCAGTACTTC. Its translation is CSAISAGGLYGETQYF.

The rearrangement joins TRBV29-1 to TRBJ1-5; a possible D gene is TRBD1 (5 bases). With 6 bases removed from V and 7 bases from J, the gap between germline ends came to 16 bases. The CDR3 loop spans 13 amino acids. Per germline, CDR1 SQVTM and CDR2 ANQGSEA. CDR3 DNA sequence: TGCAGCGTGGGACGAGGGTCCAACCAGCCCCAGCATTTT. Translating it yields CSVGRGSNQPQHF.

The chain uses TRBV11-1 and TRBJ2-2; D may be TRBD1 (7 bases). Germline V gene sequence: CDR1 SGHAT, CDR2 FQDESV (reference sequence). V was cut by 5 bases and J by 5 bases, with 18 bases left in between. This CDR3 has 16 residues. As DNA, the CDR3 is TGTGCCAGCAGCGATACGACAGGGAGGTTTACCGGGGAGCTGTTTTTT. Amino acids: CASSDTTGRFTGELFF.

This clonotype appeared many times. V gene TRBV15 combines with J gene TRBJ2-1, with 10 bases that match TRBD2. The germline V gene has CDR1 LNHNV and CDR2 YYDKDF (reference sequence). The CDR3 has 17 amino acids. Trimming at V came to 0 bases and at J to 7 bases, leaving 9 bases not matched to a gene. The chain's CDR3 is CATSRDWGSGRGNEQFF. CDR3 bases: TGTGCCACCAGCAGAGATTGGGGCAGCGGGAGGGGTAATGAGCAGTTCTTC.

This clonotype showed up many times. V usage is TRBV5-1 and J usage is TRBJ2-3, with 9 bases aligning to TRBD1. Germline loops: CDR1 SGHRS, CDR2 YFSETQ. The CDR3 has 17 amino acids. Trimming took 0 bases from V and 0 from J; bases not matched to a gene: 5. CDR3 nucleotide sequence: TGCGCCAGCAGCTTGGGGTCGGGACAGGGCAGCACAGATACGCAGTATTTT. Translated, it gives CASSLGSGQGSTDTQYF. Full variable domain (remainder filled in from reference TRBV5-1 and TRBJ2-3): KAGVTQTPRYLIKTRGQQVTLSCSPISGHRSVSWYQQTPGQGLQFLFEYFSETQRNKGNFPGRFSGRQFSNSRSEMNVSTLELGDSALYLCASSLGSGQGSTDTQYFGPGTRLTVL.

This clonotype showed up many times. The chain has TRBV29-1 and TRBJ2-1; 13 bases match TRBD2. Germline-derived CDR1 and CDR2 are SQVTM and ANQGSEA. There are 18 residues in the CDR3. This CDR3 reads CRATISRTSGSLSNEQFF. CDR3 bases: TGCAGAGCTACCATATCTAGGACTAGCGGGAGTTTGAGCAATGAGCAGTTCTTC.

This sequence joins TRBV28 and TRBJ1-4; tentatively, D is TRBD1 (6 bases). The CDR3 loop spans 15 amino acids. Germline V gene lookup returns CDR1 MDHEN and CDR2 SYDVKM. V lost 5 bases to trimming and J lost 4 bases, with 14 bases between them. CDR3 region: CASSRTDRSNEKLFF. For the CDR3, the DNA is TGTGCCAGCAGTCGCACGGACAGAAGTAATGAAAAACTGTTTTTT.

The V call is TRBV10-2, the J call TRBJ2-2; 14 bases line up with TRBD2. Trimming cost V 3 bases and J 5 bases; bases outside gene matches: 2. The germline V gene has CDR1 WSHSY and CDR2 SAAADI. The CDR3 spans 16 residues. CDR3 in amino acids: CASSDGTSGSTGELFF. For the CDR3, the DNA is TGCGCCAGCAGTGATGGGACTAGCGGGAGTACCGGGGAGCTGTTTTTT.

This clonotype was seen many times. This CDR3 is CASSHRRDGYTF. The CDR3 DNA reads as TGCGCCAGCAGCCACCGCCGGGACGGCTACACCTTC. This chain uses TRBV4-1 with TRBJ1-2; D is perhaps TRBD1 (5 bases). Trimming took 3 bases from V and 8 from J, leaving 10 bases between them. The CDR3 contains 12 residues. CDR1 and CDR2 (germline): MGHRA, YSYEKL.